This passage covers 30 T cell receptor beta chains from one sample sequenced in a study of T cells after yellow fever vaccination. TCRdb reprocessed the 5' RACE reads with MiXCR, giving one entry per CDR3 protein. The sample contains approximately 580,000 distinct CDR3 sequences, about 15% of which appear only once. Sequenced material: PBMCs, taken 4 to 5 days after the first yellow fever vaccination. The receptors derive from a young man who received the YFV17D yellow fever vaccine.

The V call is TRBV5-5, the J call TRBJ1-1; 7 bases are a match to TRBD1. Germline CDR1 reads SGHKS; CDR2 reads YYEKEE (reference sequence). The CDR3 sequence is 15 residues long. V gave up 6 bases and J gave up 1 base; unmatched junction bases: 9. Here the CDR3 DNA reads TGTGCCAGCAACCCAGGGGGGGTTGAGAACACTGAAGCTTTCTTT. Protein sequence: CASNPGGVENTEAFF.

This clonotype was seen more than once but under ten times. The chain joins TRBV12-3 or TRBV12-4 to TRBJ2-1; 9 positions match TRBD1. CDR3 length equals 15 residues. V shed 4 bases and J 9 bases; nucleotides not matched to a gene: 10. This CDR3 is CASSSNRGLEGEQFF. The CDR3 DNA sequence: TGTGCCAGCAGTTCAAACAGGGGGCTTGAGGGTGAGCAGTTCTTC.

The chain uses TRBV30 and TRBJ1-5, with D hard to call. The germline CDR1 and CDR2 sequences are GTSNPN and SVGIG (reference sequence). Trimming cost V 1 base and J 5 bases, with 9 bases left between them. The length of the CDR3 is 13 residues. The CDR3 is CAWSAFVDQPQHF. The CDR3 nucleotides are TGTGCCTGGAGTGCGTTCGTGGATCAGCCCCAGCATTTT.

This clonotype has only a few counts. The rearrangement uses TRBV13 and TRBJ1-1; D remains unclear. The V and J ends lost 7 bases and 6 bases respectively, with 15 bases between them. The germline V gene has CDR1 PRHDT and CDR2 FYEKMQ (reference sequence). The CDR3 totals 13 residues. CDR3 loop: CASTKTEAAEAFF. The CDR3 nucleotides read TGTGCCAGCACCAAGACCGAGGCCGCTGAAGCTTTCTTT.

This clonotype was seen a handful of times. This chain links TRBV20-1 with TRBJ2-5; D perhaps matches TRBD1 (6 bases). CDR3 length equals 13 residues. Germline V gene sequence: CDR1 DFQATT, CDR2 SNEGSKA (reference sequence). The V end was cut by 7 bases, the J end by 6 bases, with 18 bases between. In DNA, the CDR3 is TGCAGTGTTCGCCAGGGGTTATTCCAGACCCAGTACTTC. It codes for CSVRQGLFQTQYF.

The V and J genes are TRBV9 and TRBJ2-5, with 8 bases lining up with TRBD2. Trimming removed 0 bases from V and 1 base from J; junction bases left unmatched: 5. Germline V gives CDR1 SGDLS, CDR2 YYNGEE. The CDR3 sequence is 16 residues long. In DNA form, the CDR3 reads TGTGCCAGCAGCGTAGGGGTAGCGGGGACCCAAGAGACCCAGTACTTC. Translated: CASSVGVAGTQETQYF.

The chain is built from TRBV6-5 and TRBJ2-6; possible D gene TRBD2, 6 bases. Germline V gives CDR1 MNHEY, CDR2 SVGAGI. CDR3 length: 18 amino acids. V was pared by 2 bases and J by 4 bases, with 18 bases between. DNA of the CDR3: TGTGCCAGCAGTTACCGACCAGGGAGGTCCTCGGGGGCCAACGTCCTGACTTTC. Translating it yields CASSYRPGRSSGANVLTF.

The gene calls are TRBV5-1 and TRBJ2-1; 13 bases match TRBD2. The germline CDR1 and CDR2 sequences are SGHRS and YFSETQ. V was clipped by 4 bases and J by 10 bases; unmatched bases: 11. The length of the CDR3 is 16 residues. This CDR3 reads CASSVYGTSGDGEQFF. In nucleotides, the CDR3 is TGCGCCAGCAGCGTATACGGGACTAGCGGGGACGGGGAGCAGTTCTTC.

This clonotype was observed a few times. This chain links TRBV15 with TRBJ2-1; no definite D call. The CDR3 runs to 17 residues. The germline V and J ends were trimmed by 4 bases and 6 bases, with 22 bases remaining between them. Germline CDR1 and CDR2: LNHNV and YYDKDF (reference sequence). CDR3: CATSNPEVGWRSNEQFF. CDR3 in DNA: TGTGCCACCAGCAACCCCGAAGTAGGCTGGCGGAGCAATGAGCAGTTCTTC.

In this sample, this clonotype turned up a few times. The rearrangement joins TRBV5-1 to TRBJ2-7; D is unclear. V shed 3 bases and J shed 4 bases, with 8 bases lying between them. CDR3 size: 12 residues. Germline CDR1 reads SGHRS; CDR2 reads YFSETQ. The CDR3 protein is CASSSNPYEQYF. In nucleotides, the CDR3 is TGCGCCAGCAGCTCGAACCCATACGAGCAGTACTTC.

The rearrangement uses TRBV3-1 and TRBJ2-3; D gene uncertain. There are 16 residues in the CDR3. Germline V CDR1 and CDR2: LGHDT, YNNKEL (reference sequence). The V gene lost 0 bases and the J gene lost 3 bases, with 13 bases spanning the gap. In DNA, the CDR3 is TGTGCCAGCAGCCAAGAAGGCCGACGGCTAACAGATACGCAGTATTTT. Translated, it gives CASSQEGRRLTDTQYF.

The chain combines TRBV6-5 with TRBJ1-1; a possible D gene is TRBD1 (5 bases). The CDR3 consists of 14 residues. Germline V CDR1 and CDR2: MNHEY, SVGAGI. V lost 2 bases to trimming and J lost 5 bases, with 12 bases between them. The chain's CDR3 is CASSYRDRRTEAFF. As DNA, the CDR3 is TGTGCCAGCAGTTACCGGGACCGGAGGACTGAAGCTTTCTTT.

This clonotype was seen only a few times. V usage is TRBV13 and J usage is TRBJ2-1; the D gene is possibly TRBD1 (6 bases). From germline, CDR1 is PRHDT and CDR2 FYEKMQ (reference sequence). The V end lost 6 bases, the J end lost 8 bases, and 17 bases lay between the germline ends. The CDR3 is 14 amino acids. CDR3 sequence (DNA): TGTGCCAGCAGGATGGGGCACAGGGCCTATGAGCAGTTCTTC. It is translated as CASRMGHRAYEQFF. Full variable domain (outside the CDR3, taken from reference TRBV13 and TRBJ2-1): AAGVIQSPRHLIKEKRETATLKCYPIPRHDTVYWYQQGPGQDPQFLISFYEKMQSDKGSIPDRFSAQQFSDYHSELNMSSLELGDSALYFCASRMGHRAYEQFFGPGTRLTVL.

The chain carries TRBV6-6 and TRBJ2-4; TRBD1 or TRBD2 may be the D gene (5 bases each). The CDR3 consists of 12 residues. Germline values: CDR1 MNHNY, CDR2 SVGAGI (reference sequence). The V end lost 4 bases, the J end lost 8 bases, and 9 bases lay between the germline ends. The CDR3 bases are TGTGCCAGCAGTTTTGGGGGATACATTCAGTACTTC. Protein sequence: CASSFGGYIQYF.

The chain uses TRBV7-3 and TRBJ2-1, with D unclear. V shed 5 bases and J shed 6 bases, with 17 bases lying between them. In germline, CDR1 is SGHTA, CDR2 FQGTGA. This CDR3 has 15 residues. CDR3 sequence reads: CASSVLLTATNEQFF. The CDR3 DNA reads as TGTGCCAGCAGCGTTTTACTCACGGCCACCAATGAGCAGTTCTTC.

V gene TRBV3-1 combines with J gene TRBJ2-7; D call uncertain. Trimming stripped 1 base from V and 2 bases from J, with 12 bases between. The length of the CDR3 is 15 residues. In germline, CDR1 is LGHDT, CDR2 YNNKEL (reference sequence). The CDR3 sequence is CASSQVWGSTYEQYF. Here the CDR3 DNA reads TGTGCCAGCAGCCAAGTCTGGGGATCCACCTACGAGCAGTACTTC.

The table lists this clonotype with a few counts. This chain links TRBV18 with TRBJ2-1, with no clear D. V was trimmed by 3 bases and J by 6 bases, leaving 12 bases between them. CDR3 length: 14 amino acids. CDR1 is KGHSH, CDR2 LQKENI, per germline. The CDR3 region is CASSPSFDGNEQFF. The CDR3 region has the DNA TGTGCCAGCTCACCCTCATTCGACGGCAATGAGCAGTTCTTC.

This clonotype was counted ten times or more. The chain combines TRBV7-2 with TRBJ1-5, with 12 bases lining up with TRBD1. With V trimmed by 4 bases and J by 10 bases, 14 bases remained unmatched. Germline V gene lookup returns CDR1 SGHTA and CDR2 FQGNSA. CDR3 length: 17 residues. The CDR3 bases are TGTGCCAGCAGCTCAAAGGCGGGGACAGGGGGCGAAGAACCCCAGCATTTT. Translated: CASSSKAGTGGEEPQHF.

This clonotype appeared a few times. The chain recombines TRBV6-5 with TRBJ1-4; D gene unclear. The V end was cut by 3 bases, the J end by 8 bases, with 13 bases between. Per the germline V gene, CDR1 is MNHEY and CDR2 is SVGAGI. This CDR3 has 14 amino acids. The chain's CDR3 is CASSYFSPTEKLFF. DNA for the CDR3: TGTGCCAGCAGTTATTTCTCCCCCACGGAAAAACTGTTTTTT.

The CDR3: CASSRFTAYEQYV. The CDR3 coding sequence is TGCGCCAGCAGCCGATTTACAGCCTACGAGCAGTACGTC. The V call is TRBV4-1, the J call TRBJ2-7; D is undetermined. The germline V gene has CDR1 MGHRA and CDR2 YSYEKL. This CDR3 has 13 residues. V gave up 4 bases and J gave up 2 bases, with 9 bases separating them.

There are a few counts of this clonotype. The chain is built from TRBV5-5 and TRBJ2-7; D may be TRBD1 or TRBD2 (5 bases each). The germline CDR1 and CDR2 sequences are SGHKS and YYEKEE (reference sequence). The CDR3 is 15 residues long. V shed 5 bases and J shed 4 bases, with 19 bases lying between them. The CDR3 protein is CASSYRDPEVYEQYF. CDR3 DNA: TGTGCCAGCAGTTACCGGGACCCCGAAGTGTACGAGCAGTACTTC. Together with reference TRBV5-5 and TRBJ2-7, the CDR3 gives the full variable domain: DAGVTQSPTHLIKTRGQQVTLRCSPISGHKSVSWYQQVLGQGPQFIFQYYEKEERGRGNFPDRFSARQFPNYSSELNVNALLLGDSALYLCASSYRDPEVYEQYFGPGTRLTVT.

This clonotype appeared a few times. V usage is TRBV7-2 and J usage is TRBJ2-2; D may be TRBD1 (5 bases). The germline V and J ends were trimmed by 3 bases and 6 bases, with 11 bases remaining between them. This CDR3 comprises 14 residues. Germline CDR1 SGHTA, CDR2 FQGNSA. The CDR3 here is CASSFQGGAGELFF. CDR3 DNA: TGTGCCAGCAGCTTCCAGGGCGGCGCCGGGGAGCTGTTTTTT.

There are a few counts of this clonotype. The CDR3 spells CASSFGQGREQYV. The CDR3 DNA sequence: TGTGCCAGCAGCTTTGGGCAAGGCAGGGAACAGTACGTC. The rearrangement uses TRBV7-2 and TRBJ2-7, with D possibly matching TRBD1 (5 bases). CDR3 length equals 13 residues. Trimming removed 3 bases from V and 10 bases from J, with 16 bases in between. CDR1 is SGHTA and CDR2 is FQGNSA in the germline V gene.

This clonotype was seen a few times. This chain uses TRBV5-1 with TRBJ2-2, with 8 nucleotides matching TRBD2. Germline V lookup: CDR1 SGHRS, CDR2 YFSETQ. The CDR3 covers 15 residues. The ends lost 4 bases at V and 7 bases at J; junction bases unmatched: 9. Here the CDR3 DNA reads TGCGCCAGCAGCCTGACCGGACTAGCAGGCGGGGAGCTGTTTTTT. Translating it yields CASSLTGLAGGELFF.

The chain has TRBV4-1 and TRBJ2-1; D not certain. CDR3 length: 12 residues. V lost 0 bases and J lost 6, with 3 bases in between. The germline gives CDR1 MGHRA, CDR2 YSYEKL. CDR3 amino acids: CASSQEGNEQFF. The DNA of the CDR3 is TGCGCCAGCAGCCAAGAAGGCAATGAGCAGTTCTTC.

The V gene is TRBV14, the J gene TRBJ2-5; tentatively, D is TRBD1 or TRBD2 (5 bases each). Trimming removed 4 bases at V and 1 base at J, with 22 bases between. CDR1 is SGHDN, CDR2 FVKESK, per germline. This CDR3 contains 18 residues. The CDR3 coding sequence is TGTGCCAGCAGCCCTTCGGGACCGTGCTGCGACACCCAAGAGACCCAGTACTTC. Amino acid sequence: CASSPSGPCCDTQETQYF.

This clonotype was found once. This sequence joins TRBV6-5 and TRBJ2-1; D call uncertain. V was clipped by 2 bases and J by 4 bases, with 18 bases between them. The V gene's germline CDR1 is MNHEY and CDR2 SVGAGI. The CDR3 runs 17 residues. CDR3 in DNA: TGTGCCAGCAGTTACGTGAGCGCAGGAAGGGATTACAATGAGCAGTTCTTC. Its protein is CASSYVSAGRDYNEQFF.

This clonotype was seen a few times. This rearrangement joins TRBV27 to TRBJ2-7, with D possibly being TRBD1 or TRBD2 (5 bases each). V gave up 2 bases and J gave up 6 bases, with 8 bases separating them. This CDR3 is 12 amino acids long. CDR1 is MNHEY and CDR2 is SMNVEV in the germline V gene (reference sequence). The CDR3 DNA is TGTGCCAGCAGTTTAATCGGGGCCGAGCAGTACTTC. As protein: CASSLIGAEQYF.

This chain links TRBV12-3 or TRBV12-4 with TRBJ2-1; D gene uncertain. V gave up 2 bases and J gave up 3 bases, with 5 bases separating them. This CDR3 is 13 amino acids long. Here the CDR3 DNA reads TGTGCCAGCAGTTTAAGCTACTACAATGAGCAGTTCTTC. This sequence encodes CASSLSYYNEQFF.

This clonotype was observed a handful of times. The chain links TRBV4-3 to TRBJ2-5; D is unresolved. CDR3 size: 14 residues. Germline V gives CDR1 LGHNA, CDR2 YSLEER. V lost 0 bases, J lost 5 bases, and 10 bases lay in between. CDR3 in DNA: TGCGCCAGCAGCCAAGATGTAGGGCGGGAGACCCAGTACTTC. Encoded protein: CASSQDVGRETQYF.